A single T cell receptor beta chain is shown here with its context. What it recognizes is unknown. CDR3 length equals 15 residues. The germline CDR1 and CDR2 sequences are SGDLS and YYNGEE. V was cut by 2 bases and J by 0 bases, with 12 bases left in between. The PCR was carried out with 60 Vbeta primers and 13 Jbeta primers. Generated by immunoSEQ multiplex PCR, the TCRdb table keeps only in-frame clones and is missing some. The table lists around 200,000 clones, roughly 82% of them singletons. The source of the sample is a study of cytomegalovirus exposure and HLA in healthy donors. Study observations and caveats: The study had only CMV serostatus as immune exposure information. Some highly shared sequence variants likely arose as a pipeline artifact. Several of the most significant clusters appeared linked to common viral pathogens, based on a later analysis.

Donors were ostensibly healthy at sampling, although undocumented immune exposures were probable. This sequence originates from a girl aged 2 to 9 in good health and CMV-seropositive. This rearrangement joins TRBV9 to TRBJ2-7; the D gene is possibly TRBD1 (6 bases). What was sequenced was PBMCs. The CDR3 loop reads CASSVGQSLSYEQYF. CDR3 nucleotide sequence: TGTGCCAGCAGCGTTGGACAGTCCCTCTCCTACGAGCAGTACTTC.